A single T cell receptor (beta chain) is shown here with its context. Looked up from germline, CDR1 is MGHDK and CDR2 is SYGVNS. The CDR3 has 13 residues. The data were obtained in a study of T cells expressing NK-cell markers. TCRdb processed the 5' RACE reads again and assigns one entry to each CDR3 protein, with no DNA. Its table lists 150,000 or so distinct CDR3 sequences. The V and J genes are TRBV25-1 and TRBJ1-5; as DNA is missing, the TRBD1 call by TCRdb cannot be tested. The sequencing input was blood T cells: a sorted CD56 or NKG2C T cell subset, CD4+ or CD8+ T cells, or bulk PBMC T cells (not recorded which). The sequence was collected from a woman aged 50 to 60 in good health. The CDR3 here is CASSAGGNQPQHF.